These 22 T cell receptor beta chains were sequenced from one sample in a study of cytomegalovirus exposure and HLA in healthy donors (TCRdb year 2017). The library came from the immunoSEQ multiplex PCR assay. The multiplex PCR relied on a mix of 60 forward primers for TCR Vbeta segments and 13 reverse primers for TCR Jbeta segments. TCRdb retrieved this table from immuneACCESS and kept in-frame rearrangements only. Not all clones are present; in checked studies, unresolved V genes account for under half, and no reason is known for the remainder. In this sample the table shows about 54,000 clones, around 82% of which occur a single time. The top ten clonotypes cover around 2.9% of the sample. Sequenced input: PBMCs. The source of these receptors is a woman between 18 and 29 years old in good health and CMV-seronegative.

The V and J genes are TRBV5-1 and TRBJ2-7; a possible D gene is TRBD2 (7 bases). CDR3 size: 14 residues. Germline V gives CDR1 SGHRS, CDR2 YFSETQ. V lost 6 bases to trimming and J lost 5 bases, with 18 bases between them. This chain's CDR3 is CASTMGGGSNEQYF. The CDR3, as DNA: TGCGCCAGCACCATGGGGGGGGGCAGCAACGAGCAGTACTTC.

The CDR3 DNA reads as TGTGCCAGCAGTTCGACCGGAGGGACTGAAGCTTTCTTT. Translated: CASSSTGGTEAFF. V is TRBV6-6 and J is TRBJ1-1; the D is unclear. Germline assignment: CDR1 MNHNY and CDR2 SVGAGI (reference sequence). The CDR3 is 13 residues long. Deletions cut 4 bases from V and 5 bases from J, with 11 bases between.

This clone was detected once. The chain links TRBV6-1 to TRBJ1-3; D is unresolved. CDR1 is MNHNS, CDR2 SASEGT, per germline. The CDR3 runs 15 residues. Trimming stripped 3 bases from V and 0 bases from J, with 9 bases between. This CDR3 is CASSDHPHSGNTIYF. The CDR3 coding sequence is TGTGCCAGCAGTGATCATCCCCACTCTGGAAACACCATATATTTT.

The chain joins TRBV10-3 to TRBJ1-3; 7 bases agree with TRBD1. The junction had 3 bases not matched to a gene; V was cut back by 0 bases and J by 4 bases. This CDR3 comprises 15 residues. CDR1 ENHRY and CDR2 SYGVKD come from the germline V gene. The CDR3 DNA is TGTGCCATCAGTGAGTCGAGGGGGCTGGGAAACACCATATATTTT. Amino acid sequence: CAISESRGLGNTIYF.

V gene TRBV28 combines with J gene TRBJ1-1; 7 positions match TRBD1. Germline CDR1 is MDHEN and CDR2 is SYDVKM. This CDR3 region has 17 residues. V was clipped by 3 bases and J by 1 base; unmatched bases: 11. The CDR3 is CASSLRDSLNRNTEAFF. The CDR3 DNA follows: TGTGCCAGCAGTTTGCGGGACAGCCTGAACAGGAACACTGAAGCTTTCTTT.

Here the CDR3 reads CASSHAGTEDEAFF. The CDR3 DNA follows: TGCGCCAGCAGCCATGCTGGGACAGAAGATGAAGCTTTCTTT. J is TRBJ1-1 and V is TRBV5-1, with 7 nucleotides matching TRBD1. Trimming removed 4 bases from V and 7 bases from J; junction bases left unmatched: 10. Per germline, CDR1 SGHRS and CDR2 YFSETQ. The CDR3 contains 14 residues.

This chain connects TRBV7-8 to TRBJ2-7; D possibly corresponds to TRBD1 (6 bases). V shed 3 bases and J shed 4 bases, with 13 bases lying between them. The CDR3 spans 14 residues. CDR1 is SGHVS, CDR2 FQNEAQ, per germline. CDR3 region: CASSFDSQGYEQYF. The CDR3 DNA follows: TGTGCCAGCAGCTTCGATTCACAGGGTTACGAGCAGTACTTC.

The chain is built from TRBV7-3 and TRBJ2-3; TRBD2 matches 13 bases. V trimming: 3 bases; J trimming: 9 bases; junction bases outside the gene matches: 12. Germline CDR1 and CDR2: SGHTA and FQGTGA. CDR3 length equals 17 residues. CDR3 coding DNA: TGTGCCAGCAGCTTCCCTACTAGCGGGAGGGGGAAAGGGACGCAGTATTTT. Translation: CASSFPTSGRGKGTQYF.

V is TRBV7-3 and J is TRBJ1-6; 10 nucleotides line up with TRBD1. After removal of 3 bases from V and 10 bases from J, the junction contained 6 bases not matched to a gene. The germline V gene encodes CDR1 SGHTA and CDR2 FQGTGA. CDR3 length: 15 amino acids. The chain's CDR3 is CASSLGQGKVSPLHF. The CDR3 nucleotides are TGTGCCAGCAGCTTGGGACAGGGGAAGGTGTCACCCCTCCACTTT.

This clone was counted a single time. DNA for the CDR3: TGTGCCAGTAGTATCACGGGAGCGGGATCCTACGAGCAGTACTTC. It codes for CASSITGAGSYEQYF. The chain has TRBV19 and TRBJ2-7; TRBD2 matches at 7 bases. This CDR3 has 15 amino acids. CDR1 and CDR2 from the germline V gene are LNHDA and SQIVND (reference sequence). V lost 3 bases and J lost 1; bases outside the gene matches: 6.

The chain recombines TRBV11-3 with TRBJ2-2; 10 bases align to TRBD2. Germline assignment: CDR1 SGHNT and CDR2 YENEEA. The CDR3 covers 16 residues. J lost 6 bases, V lost 6 bases, and 10 bases had no gene match. The CDR3 protein is CASRGKREGLPGELFF. Written as DNA, the CDR3 is TGTGCCAGCAGGGGAAAGCGGGAGGGCCTGCCCGGGGAGCTGTTTTTT.

The V and J genes are TRBV5-1 and TRBJ2-2; TRBD1 aligns across 8 bases. The CDR3 has 17 amino acids. CDR1 is SGHRS and CDR2 is YFSETQ in the germline V gene. V lost 1 base and J lost 1; bases outside the gene matches: 6. CDR3 nucleotide sequence: TGCGCCAGCAGCTTGCAGGGGGCAAGAAGGAACACCGGGGAGCTGTTTTTT. Translated, it gives CASSLQGARRNTGELFF.

The rearrangement links TRBV4-1 to TRBJ2-7, with TRBD1 matching 11 bases. Germline assignment: CDR1 MGHRA and CDR2 YSYEKL. The J segment lost 1 base and the V segment lost 6 bases, leaving 5 bases of the junction unmatched. CDR3 length equals 15 residues. The CDR3 DNA is TGCGCCAGCAGACTCCGGGACAGGGGGTCCTACGAGCAGTACTTC. It translates to CASRLRDRGSYEQYF.

V and J are TRBV7-9 and TRBJ2-1, with 12 bases that match TRBD2. CDR3 length: 16 amino acids. Germline CDR1 reads SEHNR; CDR2 reads FQNEAQ (reference sequence). The trim removed 5 bases at V and 6 bases at J, leaving 8 bases unmatched. For the CDR3, the DNA is TGTGCCAGCAGCGAACTAGCGGGAGGAATCCGCAATGAGCAGTTCTTC. It specifies CASSELAGGIRNEQFF.

This clone was picked up a small number of times. The germline gene is not matched at one end of the junction; a read error may be the cause. J is TRBJ2-5 and V is TRBV7-9; 9 nucleotides line up with TRBD2. The V gene's germline CDR1 is SEHNR and CDR2 FQNEAQ (reference sequence). The CDR3 runs 16 residues. The CDR3 loop is CASTLGLAGYKETQYF. The DNA for the CDR3 is TGTGCCAGCACCTTAGGGCTAGCGGGATATAAAGAGACCCAGTACTTC.

V is TRBV19 and J is TRBJ1-6, with D unresolved. V gave up 7 bases and J gave up 8 bases, with 18 bases separating them. CDR1 is LNHDA and CDR2 is SQIVND in the germline V gene (reference sequence). CDR3 length equals 15 residues. CDR3: CASNPRRERDSPLHF. The CDR3 region has the DNA TGTGCCAGTAACCCTCGGCGGGAGAGGGATTCACCCCTCCACTTT.

V and J are TRBV25-1 and TRBJ1-1; unclear D gene. CDR3 length: 14 residues. Trimming stripped 3 bases from V and 1 base from J, with 9 bases between. Germline assignment: CDR1 MGHDK and CDR2 SYGVNS. As DNA, the CDR3 is TGTGCCAGCAGTGAGACCGGAGGGAACACTGAAGCTTTCTTT. Amino acid sequence: CASSETGGNTEAFF. Together with reference TRBV25-1 and TRBJ1-1, the CDR3 gives the full variable domain: EADIYQTPRYLVIGTGKKITLECSQTMGHDKMYWYQQDPGMELHLIHYSYGVNSTEKGDLSSESTVSRIRTEHFPLTLESARPSHTSQYLCASSETGGNTEAFFGQGTRLTVV.

The chain is built from TRBV28 and TRBJ1-1, with 8 nucleotides matching TRBD1. The CDR3 loop spans 16 amino acids. The junction had 8 bases not matched to a gene; V was cut back by 5 bases and J by 0 bases. The germline V gene encodes CDR1 MDHEN and CDR2 SYDVKM. The CDR3: CASSRATGGMNTEAFF. As DNA, the CDR3 is TGTGCCAGCAGTAGAGCCACAGGGGGGATGAACACTGAAGCTTTCTTT.

The chain couples TRBV29-1 to TRBJ1-1; 7 bases are a match to TRBD1. Germline-derived CDR1 and CDR2 are SQVTM and ANQGSEA. CDR3 length: 13 residues. V lost 6 bases to trimming and J lost 0 bases; unmatched junction nucleotides: 4. CDR3 nucleotide sequence: TGCAGCGTAGCCGGGACAGTGAACACTGAAGCTTTCTTT. Protein: CSVAGTVNTEAFF.

The chain carries TRBV30 and TRBJ1-5; a possible D gene is TRBD1 (5 bases). This CDR3 is built from 12 residues. Looked up from germline, CDR1 is GTSNPN and CDR2 is SVGIG (reference sequence). CDR3 region: CASSGNNQPQHF. CDR3 coding DNA: TGTGCTAGCTCAGGGAATAATCAGCCCCAGCATTTT.

This chain connects TRBV5-1 to TRBJ2-5; 9 bases align to TRBD2. The last part of the DNA fits TRBJ2-7 better; the J call may be wrong. The germline V gene has CDR1 SGHRS and CDR2 YFSETQ. The CDR3 extends over 15 amino acids. CDR3 in DNA: TGCGCCAGCAGCTTGGAAGCTAGCGGGATATACGAGCAGTACTTC. This gives the protein CASSLEASGIYEQYF.

CDR3 sequence (DNA): TGTGCCAGCAGTGGCGGGGACGCTAGCACAGATACGCAGTATTTT. Encoded protein: CASSGGDASTDTQYF. This chain links TRBV6-4 with TRBJ2-3, with D perhaps TRBD2 (6 bases). Trimming shortened V by 4 bases and J by 0 bases, and 11 bases separated the two germline ends. In germline, CDR1 is MRHNA, CDR2 SNTAGT. The CDR3 extends over 15 amino acids.